The next 5 T cell receptor beta chains were all read from a single sample in a study of cytomegalovirus exposure and HLA in healthy donors. PCR used 60 Vbeta primers and 13 Jbeta primers. The repertoire was sequenced with immunoSEQ multiplex PCR; TCRdb's copy has only in-frame clones and lacks some. The sample has about 140,000 clones, roughly 9% seen once. Specimen: PBMCs. These receptors came from a woman aged 35 to 49 in good health and CMV-seropositive.

This rearrangement joins TRBV10-1 to TRBJ1-5; 7 bases map to TRBD1. V lost 9 bases to trimming and J lost 4 bases; unmatched junction nucleotides: 12. Germline-derived CDR1 and CDR2 are WNHNN and SYGVQD (reference sequence). CDR3 length: 15 amino acids. The CDR3 spells CARNIGQAQNQPQHF. DNA for the CDR3: TGCGCCAGGAATATTGGACAGGCGCAGAATCAGCCCCAGCATTTT.

This clone was observed a few times. V and J are TRBV7-2 and TRBJ2-7; 12 bases line up with TRBD2. CDR1 and CDR2 (germline): SGHTA, FQGNSA. The CDR3 is 15 amino acids. V was pared by 0 bases and J by 7 bases, with 4 bases of the junction left unmatched. The CDR3 coding sequence is TGTGCCAGCAGCTTAGCGCAGGGACTAGCGGGTGAGCAGTACTTC. Amino acid sequence: CASSLAQGLAGEQYF.

V and J are TRBV10-3 and TRBJ1-2, with 7 bases aligning to TRBD1. This CDR3 region has 14 residues. With 10 bases clipped from V and 0 bases from J, the junction kept 8 bases outside the gene matches. Germline V gives CDR1 ENHRY, CDR2 SYGVKD. CDR3 sequence: CATNGQEANYGYTF. The CDR3 coding sequence is TGTGCCACCAACGGACAGGAGGCTAACTATGGCTACACCTTC.

This clone was detected a few times. CDR3 DNA: TGTGCCAGCAGTGAAGCCAGAATCACCGGGGAGCTGTTTTTT. This encodes CASSEARITGELFF. The V gene is TRBV6-1, the J gene TRBJ2-2; no firm D call. There are 14 residues in the CDR3. V shed 0 bases and J shed 4 bases, with 6 bases lying between them. Germline CDR1 MNHNS, CDR2 SASEGT.

V and J are TRBV6-4 and TRBJ2-6; 9 bases align to TRBD1. Trimming cost V 4 bases and J 2 bases; bases outside gene matches: 9. Germline CDR1 reads MRHNA; CDR2 reads SNTAGT. This CDR3 has 18 amino acids. The chain's CDR3 is CASSALTGTGTGANVLTF. As DNA, the CDR3 is TGTGCCAGCAGTGCCCTGACCGGGACAGGGACTGGGGCCAACGTCCTGACTTTC.